Presented here are 30 T cell receptor beta chains from one specimen sequenced in a study of blood T cell repertoires in COVID-19. The assay was immunoSEQ multiplex PCR, and TCRdb's table has in-frame clones only and misses some. The sample carries approximately 220,000 clones, less than 90% recorded once. What was sequenced was PBMCs or T cells enriched from blood (not recorded which). Receptors originate from a woman aged 40 to 50 who had recovered from COVID-19.

This clone was detected a few times. This chain uses TRBV5-4 with TRBJ1-2; 7 bases agree with TRBD1. The CDR3 is made up of 16 amino acids. Germline V gene lookup returns CDR1 SGHNT and CDR2 YYREEE (reference sequence). The V and J ends lost 0 bases and 0 bases, in that order; junction bases with no gene match: 5. In DNA form, the CDR3 reads TGTGCCAGCAGCTTGGGACAGGGTCAAGCTAACTATGGCTACACCTTC. Translation: CASSLGQGQANYGYTF.

The sample holds a few counts of this clone. The rearrangement uses TRBV9 and TRBJ1-2; 8 positions agree with TRBD1. Germline lookup yields CDR1 SGDLS and CDR2 YYNGEE. V shed 4 bases and J 3 bases; nucleotides not matched to a gene: 5. The CDR3 is made up of 14 amino acids. CDR3 protein: CASSPGQGDYGYTF. The CDR3 coding sequence is TGTGCCAGCAGCCCCGGACAGGGCGACTATGGCTACACCTTC. Full variable domain (remainder filled in from reference TRBV9 and TRBJ1-2): DSGVTQTPKHLITATGQRVTLRCSPRSGDLSVYWYQQSLDQGLQFLIQYYNGEERAKGNILERFSAQQFPDLHSELNLSSLELGDSALYFCASSPGQGDYGYTFGSGTRLTVV.

The CDR3 DNA sequence: TGTGCCAGTTTAGAAGGGGCGGCCTACGAGCAGTACTTC. Translation gives CASLEGAAYEQYF. This chain links TRBV28 with TRBJ2-7, with D possibly matching TRBD1 (5 bases). Germline lookup yields CDR1 MDHEN and CDR2 SYDVKM. The V gene lost 9 bases and the J gene lost 2 bases, with 14 bases spanning the gap. This CDR3 is built from 13 residues.

The count of this clone is one. The chain links TRBV7-9 to TRBJ2-5; 8 bases are shared with TRBD1. Losses at the gene ends were 8 bases for V and 2 bases for J; bases not matched to a gene: 16. Germline V lookup: CDR1 SEHNR, CDR2 FQNEAQ (reference sequence). This CDR3 is 17 amino acids long. DNA for the CDR3: TGTGCCAGCCTCTTAGGGCGGTACAGGGGGAGGCAAGAGACCCAGTACTTC. Its protein product is CASLLGRYRGRQETQYF.

The V call is TRBV7-3, the J call TRBJ2-1; maybe TRBD1 (6 bases). The CDR3 extends over 15 amino acids. In germline, CDR1 is SGHTA, CDR2 FQGTGA. V dropped 5 bases and J dropped 1 base, with 12 bases sitting between them. The CDR3 reads CASSPTGNSYNEQFF. In DNA, the CDR3 is TGTGCCAGCAGCCCTACAGGGAATTCCTACAATGAGCAGTTCTTC.

The rearrangement uses TRBV7-2 and TRBJ1-5, with D possibly being TRBD1 (5 bases). CDR1 and CDR2 (germline): SGHTA, FQGNSA. V gave up 2 bases and J gave up 6 bases, with 5 bases separating them. The CDR3 extends over 12 amino acids. The CDR3 protein is CASSLQGQPQHF. The CDR3 nucleotides are TGTGCCAGCAGCTTACAGGGTCAGCCCCAGCATTTT. The full variable domain, rest sourced from reference TRBV7-2 and TRBJ1-5, is GAGVSQSPSNKVTEKGKDVELRCDPISGHTALYWYRQSLGQGLEFLIYFQGNSAPDKSGLPSDRFSAERTGGSVSTLTIQRTQQEDSAVYLCASSLQGQPQHFGDGTRLSIL.

The CDR3 bases are TGTGCCAGTAGGGCCCTGACCGGGACAGGGAATTCACCCCTCCACTTT. Its translation: CASRALTGTGNSPLHF. V is TRBV19 and J is TRBJ1-6; 9 bases line up with TRBD1. V trimming: 6 bases; J trimming: 7 bases; junction bases outside the gene matches: 10. This CDR3 region has 16 residues. CDR1 and CDR2 from the germline V gene are LNHDA and SQIVND (reference sequence).

This rearrangement joins TRBV12-3 or TRBV12-4 to TRBJ2-6; TRBD1 is a possible D gene (5 bases). This CDR3 contains 13 residues. The V gene lost 2 bases and the J gene lost 9 bases, with 8 bases spanning the gap. The CDR3 region is CASSLSGYNVLTF. CDR3 coding DNA: TGTGCCAGCAGTTTATCAGGGTACAACGTCCTGACTTTC.

CDR3 amino acids: CASSYSVGDLAYEQYF. CDR3 DNA sequence: TGTGCCAGCAGTTACTCGGTAGGGGACTTAGCCTACGAGCAGTACTTC. The chain links TRBV6-5 to TRBJ2-7; D may be TRBD2 (6 bases). V was shortened by 0 bases and J by 2 bases, with 14 bases between the two germline ends. Germline V gene lookup returns CDR1 MNHEY and CDR2 SVGAGI. This CDR3 is 16 amino acids long.

J is TRBJ2-7 and V is TRBV18; possible D gene TRBD2, 6 bases. V gave up 3 bases and J gave up 2 bases, with 11 bases separating them. Germline V gene sequence: CDR1 KGHSH, CDR2 LQKENI. The length of the CDR3 is 14 residues. The CDR3 DNA is TGTGCCAGCTCACCCGCTGGAGGGCCCTACGAGCAGTACGTC. Its translation is CASSPAGGPYEQYV.

The chain recombines TRBV3-1 (or the pseudogene TRBV3-2) with TRBJ1-1, with a weak D call TRBD1 (5 bases). CDR1 LGHDT and CDR2 YNNKEL come from the germline V gene (reference sequence). Trimming removed 4 bases from V and 1 base from J, with 7 bases in between. The CDR3 has 13 amino acids. Written as DNA, the CDR3 is TGTGCCAGCAGCCTAGACAGGAACACTGAAGCTTTCTTT. Encoded protein: CASSLDRNTEAFF.

This clone appeared once. This chain uses TRBV4-1 with TRBJ1-4, with a possible D match to TRBD1 (5 bases). V shed 0 bases and J shed 6 bases, with 14 bases lying between them. The CDR3 has 16 amino acids. Germline CDR1 and CDR2: MGHRA and YSYEKL. This CDR3 reads CASSQDRAGRHEKLFF. The CDR3 DNA sequence: TGCGCCAGCAGCCAAGATCGGGCAGGGCGGCATGAAAAACTGTTTTTT.

This chain's CDR3 is CASSLGTSGRSLRPDTQYF. The CDR3 DNA is TGTGCCAGCAGCTTAGGTACTAGCGGGAGAAGCCTCCGCCCAGATACGCAGTATTTT. The V call is TRBV7-9, the J call TRBJ2-3; 11 nucleotides agree with TRBD2. The CDR3 has 19 amino acids. Germline V gene data show CDR1 as SEHNR and CDR2 as FQNEAQ (reference sequence). V shed 1 base, J shed 4 bases, and the junction held 13 bases outside the gene matches. The entire variable domain, with the rest obtained from reference TRBV7-9 and TRBJ2-3, is as follows: DTGVSQNPRHKITKRGQNVTFRCDPISEHNRLYWYRQTLGQGPEFLTYFQNEAQLEKSRLLSDRFSAERPKGSFSTLEIQRTEQGDSAMYLCASSLGTSGRSLRPDTQYFGPGTRLTVL.

V and J are TRBV5-1 and TRBJ1-1; possibly TRBD1 for D (5 bases). The V end lost 1 base, the J end lost 4 bases, and 11 bases lay between the germline ends. The length of the CDR3 is 14 residues. Germline V lookup: CDR1 SGHRS, CDR2 YFSETQ. The CDR3 coding sequence is TGCGCCAGCAGCTTGTTGCAGGGTGGCACTGAAGCTTTCTTT. The encoded protein is CASSLLQGGTEAFF.

This rearrangement joins TRBV6-2 or TRBV6-3 to TRBJ2-5; 7 nucleotides match TRBD2. J gave up 4 bases and V 5 bases, and 7 bases lay outside the gene matches. Germline V lookup: CDR1 MNHEY, CDR2 SVGEGT. This CDR3 has 14 residues. The CDR3 is CASSRRQRGETQYF. The CDR3, as DNA: TGTGCCAGCAGTAGACGACAGCGGGGAGAGACCCAGTACTTC.

In its sample, this clone was seen a few times. The chain joins TRBV12-3 or TRBV12-4 to TRBJ1-1; D not resolved. There are 13 residues in the CDR3. V was pared by 6 bases and J by 3 bases, with 11 bases between. CDR3 sequence: CASRIHPDTEAFF. CDR3 nucleotide sequence: TGTGCCAGCAGAATCCACCCGGACACTGAAGCTTTCTTT.

This chain links TRBV30 with TRBJ1-5; 9 nucleotides agree with TRBD1. Germline V gene sequence: CDR1 GTSNPN, CDR2 SVGIG (reference sequence). After removal of 5 bases from V and 7 bases from J, the junction contained 3 bases not matched to a gene. The CDR3 consists of 12 residues. The CDR3 here is CAWGTGSQPQHF. In DNA, the CDR3 is TGTGCCTGGGGGACAGGGAGCCAGCCCCAGCATTTT.

The chain couples TRBV5-1 to TRBJ2-1; no firm D call. CDR1 is SGHRS and CDR2 is YFSETQ in the germline V gene. The CDR3 length is 13 residues. The ends were cut back, 5 bases at V and 9 bases at J, with 15 bases in the middle. CDR3 nucleotides: TGCGCCAGCAGTGAGGCCTCAATCCCTGAGCAGTTCTTC. Protein sequence: CASSEASIPEQFF.

J is TRBJ2-7 and V is TRBV6-5; D is uncertain. Germline V gene sequence: CDR1 MNHEY, CDR2 SVGAGI. Trimming cost V 5 bases and J 0 bases, with 11 bases left between them. This CDR3 comprises 14 residues. The chain's CDR3 is CASSTSGRSYEQYF. The CDR3 nucleotides are TGTGCCAGCAGTACAAGTGGGCGCTCCTACGAGCAGTACTTC.

The chain couples TRBV7-2 to TRBJ1-6; no reliable D call. V lost 2 bases and J 10 bases, leaving 9 bases between the germline ends. Germline V gene data show CDR1 as SGHTA and CDR2 as FQGNSA. CDR3 length: 13 amino acids. CDR3 loop: CASSLSGDSPLHF. CDR3 nucleotide sequence: TGTGCCAGCAGCTTAAGCGGAGACTCACCCCTCCACTTT.

This clone has more than one count but fewer than ten. This chain's CDR3 is CASSSGDTGELFF. The CDR3 coding sequence is TGTGCCAGTAGTAGCGGGGACACCGGGGAGCTGTTTTTT. The V call is TRBV19, the J call TRBJ2-2, with a possible D match to TRBD2 (6 bases). The CDR3 is made up of 13 amino acids. From germline, CDR1 is LNHDA and CDR2 SQIVND (reference sequence). V lost 4 bases to trimming and J lost 3 bases, with 6 bases between them.

This clone was seen only a few times. The chain couples TRBV7-9 to TRBJ1-1; TRBD1 matches 7 bases. Looked up from germline, CDR1 is SEHNR and CDR2 is FQNEAQ (reference sequence). The CDR3 consists of 11 residues. J gave up 7 bases and V 5 bases, and 1 base lay outside the gene matches. The chain's CDR3 is CASSQGVEAFF. As DNA, the CDR3 is TGTGCCAGCAGCCAGGGGGTTGAAGCTTTCTTT.

V usage is TRBV5-4 and J usage is TRBJ2-1; 8 nucleotides line up with TRBD1. Losses at the gene ends were 4 bases for V and 2 bases for J; bases not matched to a gene: 8. This CDR3 comprises 16 residues. In germline, CDR1 is SGHNT, CDR2 YYREEE (reference sequence). The CDR3 nucleotides are TGTGCCAGCAGCCCCCCGGACAGGGCCACCTACAATGAGCAGTTCTTC. Translation: CASSPPDRATYNEQFF. Full variable domain (missing parts from reference TRBV5-4 and TRBJ2-1): ETGVTQSPTHLIKTRGQQVTLRCSSQSGHNTVSWYQQALGQGPQFIFQYYREEENGRGNFPPRFSGLQFPNYSSELNVNALELDDSALYLCASSPPDRATYNEQFFGPGTRLTVL.

The chain uses TRBV11-2 and TRBJ2-1, with 8 bases matching TRBD2. The CDR3 is 14 amino acids. After removal of 5 bases from V and 5 bases from J, the junction contained 5 bases not matched to a gene. Germline lookup yields CDR1 SGHAT and CDR2 FQNNGV. CDR3: CASSRLARHNEQFF. The CDR3 nucleotides are TGTGCCAGCAGCAGACTAGCGAGACACAATGAGCAGTTCTTC.

This clone showed up just a few times. The genes are TRBV30 and TRBJ2-1, with D uncertain. Germline loops: CDR1 GTSNPN, CDR2 SVGIG (reference sequence). The CDR3 sequence is 14 residues long. The germline V and J ends were trimmed by 5 bases and 8 bases, with 19 bases remaining between them. The CDR3 nucleotides are TGTGCCTGGTACCGGGTCGCGGCCGTCGATGAGCAGTTCTTC. It translates to CAWYRVAAVDEQFF.

The rearrangement links TRBV7-9 to TRBJ2-1, with 8 bases fitting TRBD2. CDR3 length equals 16 residues. Germline assignment: CDR1 SEHNR and CDR2 FQNEAQ (reference sequence). V shed 5 bases, J shed 7 bases, and the junction held 13 bases outside the gene matches. The CDR3 sequence: CASSPRTSGFWNEQFF. The CDR3 bases are TGTGCCAGCAGCCCCCGTACTAGCGGCTTCTGGAATGAGCAGTTCTTC.

The chain couples TRBV28 to TRBJ2-5; maybe TRBD1 (6 bases). This CDR3 comprises 13 residues. The V and J ends lost 8 bases and 4 bases respectively, with 14 bases between them. The germline CDR1 and CDR2 sequences are MDHEN and SYDVKM. This CDR3 is CASSPGALETQYF. The CDR3 nucleotides are TGTGCCAGCTCACCAGGGGCGCTAGAGACCCAGTACTTC.

This clone has a count of ten or more. The chain combines TRBV25-1 with TRBJ1-2, with no clear D. The germline gives CDR1 MGHDK, CDR2 SYGVNS. Trimming left V 4 bases short and J 4 bases short, with 4 bases between. This CDR3 is 11 amino acids long. The CDR3 DNA reads as TGTGCCAGCAGTGGCAGCTATGGCTACACCTTC. Its protein product is CASSGSYGYTF.

The chain joins TRBV28 to TRBJ2-7, with D perhaps matching TRBD1 (6 bases). Trimming removed 6 bases from V and 0 bases from J, with 18 bases in between. Germline CDR1 and CDR2: MDHEN and SYDVKM. The CDR3 loop spans 16 amino acids. The CDR3 loop reads CASSHRDIPYSYEQYF. The CDR3 DNA reads as TGTGCCAGCAGCCACCGGGACATACCATACTCCTACGAGCAGTACTTC.

The chain has TRBV9 and TRBJ1-6; possible D gene TRBD1, 6 bases. The V gene lost 5 bases and the J gene lost 10 bases, with 22 bases spanning the gap. The CDR3 has 16 residues. Germline V gene data show CDR1 as SGDLS and CDR2 as YYNGEE. The CDR3 protein is CASSGPTLQGESPLHF. The CDR3 bases are TGTGCCAGCAGTGGCCCAACTCTACAGGGAGAGTCACCCCTCCACTTT.